Listed here are 8 T cell receptor beta chains from one sample, sequenced in a study of cytomegalovirus exposure and HLA in healthy donors. Both 60 Vbeta primers and 13 Jbeta primers went into the PCR. Using immunoSEQ multiplex PCR, the repertoire was profiled, and TCRdb retains in-frame clones only, with some absent. The sample contains about 170,000 clones, approximately 67% of which appear only once. Material: PBMCs. The receptors were gathered from a man in his forties in good health and CMV-seronegative.

The chain recombines TRBV12-1 with TRBJ2-1; TRBD2 is taken as the D call from the table, unchecked against the DNA. TRBV12-1 corresponds to a pseudogene. The CDR3 is 16 amino acids. For the CDR3, the DNA is TGTGCCAGCAGCTCCCCCCCAAGTAGCTCCTACAATGAGCAGTTCTTC. Translated: CASSSPPSSSYNEQFF.

This clone turned up a few times. This chain joins TRBV13 and TRBJ2-3, with TRBD2 identical over 14 bases. The length of the CDR3 is 19 residues. Looked up from germline, CDR1 is PRHDT and CDR2 is FYEKMQ (reference sequence). V dropped 4 bases and J dropped 0; count of bases not matched to a gene: 9. CDR3 protein: CASSSTLGLAGASTDTQYF. Here the CDR3 DNA reads TGTGCCAGCAGCTCAACCCTGGGACTAGCGGGGGCTAGCACAGATACGCAGTATTTT.

This chain connects TRBV28 to TRBJ2-7, with 10 bases that match TRBD2. The CDR3 contains 15 residues. Looked up from germline, CDR1 is MDHEN and CDR2 is SYDVKM. Trimming removed 4 bases from V and 2 bases from J; junction bases left unmatched: 5. CDR3 sequence (DNA): TGTGCCAGCAGTTCGCTAGCGGGGGAGACCTACGAGCAGTACTTC. It translates to CASSSLAGETYEQYF.

The V call is TRBV5-1, the J call TRBJ1-6, with 8 positions matching TRBD1. This CDR3 is 16 amino acids long. The germline CDR1 and CDR2 sequences are SGHRS and YFSETQ. V gave up 0 bases and J gave up 7 bases; unmatched junction bases: 6. CDR3 amino acids: CASSLGLGQGNSPLHF. The CDR3 DNA reads TGCGCCAGCAGCTTGGGGTTAGGACAGGGAAATTCACCCCTCCACTTT. The full variable domain, completed using reference TRBV5-1 and TRBJ1-6, is KAGVTQTPRYLIKTRGQQVTLSCSPISGHRSVSWYQQTPGQGLQFLFEYFSETQRNKGNFPGRFSGRQFSNSRSEMNVSTLELGDSALYLCASSLGLGQGNSPLHFGNGTRLTVT.

This clone was seen only a few times. This sequence joins TRBV5-1 and TRBJ2-1; 7 bases are a match to TRBD1. Germline-derived CDR1 and CDR2 are SGHRS and YFSETQ. The J segment lost 4 bases and the V segment lost 4 bases, leaving 11 bases of the junction unmatched. CDR3 length equals 16 residues. CDR3 region: CASSVMPGQTYNEQFF. CDR3 bases: TGCGCCAGCAGCGTAATGCCGGGACAGACATACAATGAGCAGTTCTTC.

The gene calls are TRBV11-2 and TRBJ2-5; no definite D call. The better agreement between TRBJ2-7 and the DNA end casts doubt on the J call. Germline CDR1 reads SGHAT; CDR2 reads FQNNGV. The CDR3 has 14 residues. In nucleotides, the CDR3 is TGTGCCAGCAGCTTTGGGCCGCGCTTCTACGAGCAGTACTTC. Amino acids: CASSFGPRFYEQYF.

The rearrangement links TRBV5-1 to TRBJ2-5; 7 bases are shared with TRBD2. The J call is in doubt because the DNA end fits TRBJ2-7 better. The CDR3 consists of 12 residues. Germline-derived CDR1 and CDR2 are SGHRS and YFSETQ. Written as DNA, the CDR3 is TGCGCCAGCAGCCCCGGGGGGTACGAGCAGTACTTC. Its translation is CASSPGGYEQYF.

The chain employs TRBV27 and TRBJ2-7; D is undetermined. CDR1 is MNHEY and CDR2 is SMNVEV in the germline V gene (reference sequence). V was cut by 2 bases and J by 4 bases, with 9 bases left in between. CDR3 length: 13 amino acids. In DNA, the CDR3 is TGTGCCAGCAGTTTAGGCAGGCCGTACGAGCAGTACTTC. This translates into CASSLGRPYEQYF.